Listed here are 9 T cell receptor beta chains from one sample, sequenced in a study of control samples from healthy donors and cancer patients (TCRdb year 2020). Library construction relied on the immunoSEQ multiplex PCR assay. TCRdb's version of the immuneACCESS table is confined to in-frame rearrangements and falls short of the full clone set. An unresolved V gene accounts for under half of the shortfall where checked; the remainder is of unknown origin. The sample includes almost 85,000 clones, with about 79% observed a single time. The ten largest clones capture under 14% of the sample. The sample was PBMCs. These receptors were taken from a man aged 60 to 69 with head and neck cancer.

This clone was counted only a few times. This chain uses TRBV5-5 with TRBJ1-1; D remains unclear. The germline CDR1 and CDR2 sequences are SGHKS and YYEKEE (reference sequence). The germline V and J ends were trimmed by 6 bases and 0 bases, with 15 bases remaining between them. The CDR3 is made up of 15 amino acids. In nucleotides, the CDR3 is TGTGCCAGCACCCTTAAATCGAGCATGAACACTGAAGCTTTCTTT. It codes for CASTLKSSMNTEAFF.

The CDR3 region has the DNA TGTGCCACCAGTGACCCCTCGAGGGCCGGGGAGCTGTTTTTT. It specifies CATSDPSRAGELFF. The chain uses TRBV24-1 and TRBJ2-2; a weak D match, TRBD2 (5 bases). The V end lost 4 bases, the J end lost 6 bases, and 11 bases lay between the germline ends. Germline V gene data show CDR1 as KGHDR and CDR2 as SFDVKD. CDR3 length: 14 amino acids.

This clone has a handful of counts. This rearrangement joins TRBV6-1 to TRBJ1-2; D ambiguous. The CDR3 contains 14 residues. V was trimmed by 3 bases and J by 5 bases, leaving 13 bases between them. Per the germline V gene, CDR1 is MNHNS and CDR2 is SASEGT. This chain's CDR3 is CASSDLWGSYGYTF. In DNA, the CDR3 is TGTGCCAGCAGTGATTTGTGGGGATCTTATGGCTACACCTTC.

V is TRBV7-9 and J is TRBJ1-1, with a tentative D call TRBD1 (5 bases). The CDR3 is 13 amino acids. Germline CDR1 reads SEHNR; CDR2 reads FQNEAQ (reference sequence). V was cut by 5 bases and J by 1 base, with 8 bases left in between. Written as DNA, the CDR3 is TGTGCCAGCAGCACGGGGGGGAACACTGAAGCTTTCTTT. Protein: CASSTGGNTEAFF.

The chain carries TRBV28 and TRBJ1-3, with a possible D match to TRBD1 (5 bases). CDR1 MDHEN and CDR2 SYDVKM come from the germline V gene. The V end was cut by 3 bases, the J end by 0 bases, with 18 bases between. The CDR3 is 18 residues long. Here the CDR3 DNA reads TGTGCCAGCAGTTTCCCCCCGGCAGGGCTGCGCTCTGGAAACACCATATATTTT. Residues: CASSFPPAGLRSGNTIYF.

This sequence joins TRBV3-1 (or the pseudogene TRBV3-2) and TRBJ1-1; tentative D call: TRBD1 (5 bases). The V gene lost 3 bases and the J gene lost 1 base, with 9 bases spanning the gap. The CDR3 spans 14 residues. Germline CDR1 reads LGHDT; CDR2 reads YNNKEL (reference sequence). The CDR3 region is CASSHRGGNTEAFF. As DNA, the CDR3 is TGTGCCAGCAGCCACCGGGGGGGGAACACTGAAGCTTTCTTT.

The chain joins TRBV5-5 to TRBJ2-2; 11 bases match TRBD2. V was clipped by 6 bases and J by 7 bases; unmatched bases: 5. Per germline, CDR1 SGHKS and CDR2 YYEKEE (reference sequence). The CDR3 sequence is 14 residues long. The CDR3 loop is CASTTSGSFGELFF. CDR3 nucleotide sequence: TGTGCCAGCACCACTAGCGGGAGCTTCGGGGAGCTGTTTTTT.

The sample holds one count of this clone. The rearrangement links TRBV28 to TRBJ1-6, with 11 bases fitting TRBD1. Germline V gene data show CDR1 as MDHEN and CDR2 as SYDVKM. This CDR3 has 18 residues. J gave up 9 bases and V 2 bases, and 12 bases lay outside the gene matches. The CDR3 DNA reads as TGTGCCAGCAGTTTAGTTCAATCTTTTGGGACAGGGGGTTCACCCCTCCACTTT. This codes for CASSLVQSFGTGGSPLHF.

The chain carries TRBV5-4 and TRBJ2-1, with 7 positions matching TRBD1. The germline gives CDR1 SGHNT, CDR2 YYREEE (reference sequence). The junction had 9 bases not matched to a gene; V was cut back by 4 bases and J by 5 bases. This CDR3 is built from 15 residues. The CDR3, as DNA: TGTGCCAGCAGCCGGACAGGAACAGGGAACAATGAGCAGTTCTTC. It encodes CASSRTGTGNNEQFF.